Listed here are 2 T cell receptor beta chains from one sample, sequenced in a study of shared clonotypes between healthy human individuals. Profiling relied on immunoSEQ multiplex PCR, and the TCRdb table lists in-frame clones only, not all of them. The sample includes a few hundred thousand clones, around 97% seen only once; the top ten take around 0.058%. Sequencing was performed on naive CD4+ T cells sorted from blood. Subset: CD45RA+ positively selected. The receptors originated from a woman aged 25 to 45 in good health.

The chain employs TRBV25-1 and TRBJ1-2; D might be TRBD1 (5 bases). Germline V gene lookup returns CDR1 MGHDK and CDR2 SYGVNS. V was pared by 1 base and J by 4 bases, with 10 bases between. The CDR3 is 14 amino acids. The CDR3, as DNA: TGTGCCAGCAGTGAATCTTGGGGGGGCTATGGCTACACCTTC. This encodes CASSESWGGYGYTF.

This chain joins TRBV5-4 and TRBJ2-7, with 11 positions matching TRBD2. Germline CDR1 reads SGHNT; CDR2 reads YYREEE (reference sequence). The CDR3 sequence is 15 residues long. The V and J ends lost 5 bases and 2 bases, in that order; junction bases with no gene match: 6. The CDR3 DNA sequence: TGTGCCAGCAGGATGGGACTAGCGGAGCCCTACGAGCAGTACTTC. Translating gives CASRMGLAEPYEQYF.